This T cell receptor beta chain derives from a study of blood T cell repertoires in COVID-19. Study-level information: Specimens from acute and convalescent COVID-19 originated in the United States, Italy and Spain. In each case, the material was cDNA or gDNA derived from T cells, B-cell-depleted T cells, or PBMCs.

This CDR3 spans 22 amino acids. Germline values: CDR1 LGHNA, CDR2 YNFKEQ. Trimming took 1 base from V and 0 from J, leaving 28 bases between them. Under the authors' procedure: Amplification with reference gene primers provided the estimates of nucleated cell counts. Here immunoSEQ multiplex PCR was the method, and the copy in TCRdb shows in-frame clones only, minus some. D and trimming come from the DNA, and the V and J calls and clone size come from that table. The repertoire holds some 80,000 clones, 80% to 90% seen once, with roughly a sixth in the top ten. The sequence was collected from a human donor in a cohort sampled during active COVID-19. The rearrangement uses TRBV4-2 and TRBJ2-1; TRBD2 might be the D (5 bases). Sequencing was carried out using peripheral blood. The CDR3 DNA follows: TGTGCCAGCAGCCAAGTCCCCGCATCCCCCACTATAAGCGGAAGCTCCTACAATGAGCAGTTCTTC. It encodes CASSQVPASPTISGSSYNEQFF.